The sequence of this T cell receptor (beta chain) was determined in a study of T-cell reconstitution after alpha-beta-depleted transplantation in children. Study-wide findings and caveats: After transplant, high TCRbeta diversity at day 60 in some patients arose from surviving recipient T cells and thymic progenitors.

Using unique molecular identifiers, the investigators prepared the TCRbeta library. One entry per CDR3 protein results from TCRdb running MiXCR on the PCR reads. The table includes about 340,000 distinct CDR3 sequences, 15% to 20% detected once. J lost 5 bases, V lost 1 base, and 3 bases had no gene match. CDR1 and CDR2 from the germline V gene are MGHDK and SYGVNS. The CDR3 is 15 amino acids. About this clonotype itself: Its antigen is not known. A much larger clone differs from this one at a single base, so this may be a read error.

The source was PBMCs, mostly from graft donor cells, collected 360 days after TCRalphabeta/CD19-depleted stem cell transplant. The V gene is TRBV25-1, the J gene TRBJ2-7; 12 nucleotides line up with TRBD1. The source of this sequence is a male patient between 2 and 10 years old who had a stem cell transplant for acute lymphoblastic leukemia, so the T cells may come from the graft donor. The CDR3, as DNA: TGTGCCAGCAGTGAATGGGGACAGGGGGCGGACGAGCAGTACTTC. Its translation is CASSEWGQGADEQYF.